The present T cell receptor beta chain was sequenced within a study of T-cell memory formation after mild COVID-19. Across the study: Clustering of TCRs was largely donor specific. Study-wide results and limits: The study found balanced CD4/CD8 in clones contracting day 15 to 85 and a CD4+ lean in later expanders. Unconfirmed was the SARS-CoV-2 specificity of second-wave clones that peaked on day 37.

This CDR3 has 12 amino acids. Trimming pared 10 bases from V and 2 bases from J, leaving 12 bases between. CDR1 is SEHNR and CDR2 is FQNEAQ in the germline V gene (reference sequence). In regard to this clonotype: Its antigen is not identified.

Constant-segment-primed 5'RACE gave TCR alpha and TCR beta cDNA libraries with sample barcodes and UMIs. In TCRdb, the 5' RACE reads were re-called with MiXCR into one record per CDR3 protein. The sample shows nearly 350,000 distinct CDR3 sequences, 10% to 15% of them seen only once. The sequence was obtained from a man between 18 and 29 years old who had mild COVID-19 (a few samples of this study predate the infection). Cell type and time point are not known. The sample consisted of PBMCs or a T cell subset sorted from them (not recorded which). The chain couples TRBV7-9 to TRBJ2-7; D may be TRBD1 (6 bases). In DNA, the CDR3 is TGTGCCACGTCAGAGGGGGCCTACGAGCAGTACGTC. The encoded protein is CATSEGAYEQYV.